The entry below gives a single T cell receptor (beta chain) sequence along with its context. Its antigen remains unknown. The sample belongs to a study of T cells expressing NK-cell markers. Across the study: Seven sequenced donors out of eight were HCMV-seropositive, one seronegative.

The CDR3 is made up of 19 amino acids. The germline V gene encodes CDR1 SGHRS and CDR2 YFSETQ. TCRdb re-called the 5' RACE reads and gives one entry per CDR3 protein, without DNA. This table lists some 340,000 distinct CDR3 sequences. Study conclusions and caveats: Each of over 5 donors carried dominant NKG2C+ clonotypes accounting for about 1.0-7.5% of CD8+ T cells.

The sequence was collected from a man aged 18-70 years in good health. Sequenced: blood T cells: a sorted CD56 or NKG2C T cell subset, CD4+ or CD8+ T cells, or bulk PBMC T cells (not recorded which). The rearrangement links TRBV5-1 to TRBJ2-3; TCRdb reports TRBD2, a call that lacks DNA to check it against. Here the CDR3 reads CASSDRGLAGGPNTDTQYF.